The 14 T cell receptor beta chains below come from one sample, sequenced in a study of T cells in Graves' hyperthyroidism and ophthalmopathy. Authors of the study amplified TCR beta CDR3 regions from RNA transcripts. The HTBI primer set was used in a first-round RT-PCR of the TCR CDR3. TCRdb recomputed calls from the multiplex PCR reads with MiXCR, one row per CDR3 protein. This table has hundreds of thousands of distinct CDR3 sequences, over 15% appearing once. The source material was blood. All receptors derive from a woman between 18 and 29 years old with Graves' ophthalmopathy.

This clonotype was detected ten times or more. V and J are TRBV11-1 and TRBJ2-3; 10 bases line up with TRBD1. The V gene's germline CDR1 is SGHAT and CDR2 FQDESV (reference sequence). The CDR3 is 15 amino acids. V shed 6 bases and J 2 bases; nucleotides not matched to a gene: 5. CDR3 DNA: TGTGCCAGCAGGTCCGGGACAGGGGCCACAGATACGCAGTATTTT. As protein: CASRSGTGATDTQYF.

V usage is TRBV6-1 and J usage is TRBJ1-1; possible D gene TRBD1, 6 bases. V was trimmed by 7 bases and J by 2 bases, leaving 11 bases between them. The germline CDR1 and CDR2 sequences are MNHNS and SASEGT. The CDR3 spans 13 residues. CDR3 sequence (DNA): TGTGCCAGCACCACCAGGGGAAACACTGAAGCTTTCTTT. Translation: CASTTRGNTEAFF.

In its sample, this clonotype was seen many times. The rearrangement uses TRBV7-9 and TRBJ2-1, with 9 positions matching TRBD2. The germline V gene has CDR1 SEHNR and CDR2 FQNEAQ (reference sequence). Unmatched junction bases numbered 14, after V lost 5 bases and J lost 9 bases. The CDR3 is made up of 16 amino acids. The CDR3 reads CASSGPGTSYRGEQFF. CDR3 coding DNA: TGTGCCAGCAGCGGCCCCGGGACTAGCTATCGTGGTGAGCAGTTCTTC.

This clonotype was seen a few times. This chain links TRBV4-1 with TRBJ1-5, with D uncertain. Germline V gives CDR1 MGHRA, CDR2 YSYEKL. The V gene lost 4 bases and the J gene lost 7 bases, with 14 bases spanning the gap. The CDR3 consists of 14 residues. CDR3 sequence: CASSPLGRKQPQHF. The CDR3, as DNA: TGCGCCAGCAGCCCCCTAGGCAGGAAACAGCCCCAGCATTTT.

In the case of this clonotype: It is unclear where the CDR3 begins or ends on the DNA, so no DNA is shown, and the CDR3 is as TCRdb lists it. J is TRBJ1-2 and V is TRBV5-1; the listed D gene, TRBD1, was not tested against the DNA. Ends included, the CDR3 has 22 residues. The germline gives CDR1 SGHRS, CDR2 YFSETQ. CDR3 sequence reads: CASSFYICSAIWDREVLYGYTF.

Ten or more counts support this clonotype. V usage is TRBV20-1 and J usage is TRBJ1-5; 7 positions agree with TRBD1. After removal of 1 base from V and 5 bases from J, the junction contained 5 bases not matched to a gene. The CDR3 consists of 14 residues. Germline V CDR1 and CDR2: DFQATT, SNEGSKA (reference sequence). The CDR3 sequence: CSARVGTAYQPQHF. The CDR3 nucleotides read TGCAGTGCTAGAGTCGGGACAGCCTATCAGCCCCAGCATTTT.

This rearrangement joins TRBV5-6 to TRBJ1-6, with unresolved D. CDR1 SGHDT and CDR2 YYEEEE come from the germline V gene. This CDR3 spans 13 amino acids. Deletions cut 0 bases from V and 9 bases from J, with 7 bases between. This CDR3 is CASSLAGSSPLHF. CDR3 DNA: TGTGCCAGCAGCTTGGCAGGTAGTTCACCCCTCCACTTT.

This clonotype was detected once. This may be a read error, as it is one base from a much larger clone. This chain connects TRBV12-3 or TRBV12-4 to TRBJ1-5; TRBD1 might be the D (5 bases). V was trimmed by 1 base and J by 6 bases, leaving 13 bases between them. CDR3 size: 15 residues. CDR3 DNA: TGTGCCAGCAGTTTAGGGGACGGTGACCGTCAGCCCCAGCATTTT. Residues: CASSLGDGDRQPQHF.

This clonotype came up a few times. The chain recombines TRBV19 with TRBJ1-5; unclear D gene. Germline V CDR1 and CDR2: LNHDA, SQIVND (reference sequence). V lost 3 bases, J lost 2 bases, and 8 bases lay in between. The CDR3 runs to 14 residues. DNA for the CDR3: TGTGCCAGTAGTATTCCCGGGGGCAATCAGCCCCAGCATTTT. It specifies CASSIPGGNQPQHF.

This chain links TRBV5-4 with TRBJ2-5, with D possibly being TRBD2 (5 bases). The V end lost 4 bases, the J end lost 1 base, and 11 bases lay between the germline ends. CDR1 and CDR2 from the germline V gene are SGHNT and YYREEE (reference sequence). The CDR3 runs to 14 residues. The CDR3 is CASSPGRGQETQYF. CDR3 DNA: TGTGCCAGCAGCCCAGGACGGGGCCAAGAGACCCAGTACTTC.

This clonotype has a count of ten or more. The gene calls are TRBV7-9 and TRBJ2-1, with 7 bases aligning to TRBD2. The germline gives CDR1 SEHNR, CDR2 FQNEAQ (reference sequence). There are 16 residues in the CDR3. V shed 1 base, J shed 3 bases, and the junction held 6 bases outside the gene matches. The CDR3 bases are TGTGCCAGCAGCTTAGTGGGGCTAGCGGACTACAATGAGCAGTTCTTC. This translates into CASSLVGLADYNEQFF.

This clonotype was counted at least ten times. This chain connects TRBV2 to TRBJ1-1, with 9 bases aligning to TRBD1. The CDR3 is made up of 14 amino acids. V lost 6 bases to trimming and J lost 4 bases; unmatched junction nucleotides: 6. Germline values: CDR1 SNHLY, CDR2 FYNNEI. CDR3 protein: CASRGTGLITEAFF. The CDR3 DNA reads as TGTGCCAGCAGGGGGACAGGGTTGATCACTGAAGCTTTCTTT.

Many counts were recorded for this clonotype. This chain uses TRBV15 with TRBJ2-1, with D unresolved. The V end lost 4 bases, the J end lost 4 bases, and 20 bases lay between the germline ends. Germline CDR1 and CDR2: LNHNV and YYDKDF (reference sequence). The CDR3 contains 17 residues. The CDR3 here is CATSKLPGPSAYNEQFF. CDR3 DNA: TGTGCCACCAGCAAATTACCCGGACCCTCGGCTTACAATGAGCAGTTCTTC.

The chain recombines TRBV4-1 with TRBJ2-7; tentative D call: TRBD2 (5 bases). V lost 2 bases and J lost 2, with 19 bases in between. Germline V gene lookup returns CDR1 MGHRA and CDR2 YSYEKL. The CDR3 extends over 17 amino acids. In nucleotides, the CDR3 is TGCGCCAGCAGCCAACTCCAGGAGGCAGAAAAGACCTACGAGCAGTACTTC. Its protein is CASSQLQEAEKTYEQYF.